This T cell receptor (beta chain) was identified during a study of blood T cell repertoires in COVID-19. About the research overall: The samples span acute and convalescent COVID-19 from the United States, Italy and Spain. The cDNA or gDNA used as material had been derived from T cells, B-cell-depleted T cells, or PBMCs.

The V end lost 4 bases, the J end lost 3 bases, and 4 bases lay between the germline ends. Germline values: CDR1 MGHDK, CDR2 SYGVNS. CDR3 length equals 12 residues. The authors' processing: Scientists estimated how many nucleated cells there were by amplifying reference gene primers. Clones were read by immunoSEQ multiplex PCR, and TCRdb kept only the in-frame ones, dropping some. V and J calls and clone size are those listed in that table; D and trimming were worked out from the DNA. In the table there are 200,000 to 250,000 clones, around 81% of which are singletons. The gene calls are TRBV25-1 and TRBJ1-5; D gene ambiguous. The sequence was collected from a woman in her 70s with acute or convalescent COVID-19. The sample was peripheral blood. DNA for the CDR3: TGTGCCAGCAGTGGCTACAATCAGCCCCAGCATTTT. Its protein product is CASSGYNQPQHF.